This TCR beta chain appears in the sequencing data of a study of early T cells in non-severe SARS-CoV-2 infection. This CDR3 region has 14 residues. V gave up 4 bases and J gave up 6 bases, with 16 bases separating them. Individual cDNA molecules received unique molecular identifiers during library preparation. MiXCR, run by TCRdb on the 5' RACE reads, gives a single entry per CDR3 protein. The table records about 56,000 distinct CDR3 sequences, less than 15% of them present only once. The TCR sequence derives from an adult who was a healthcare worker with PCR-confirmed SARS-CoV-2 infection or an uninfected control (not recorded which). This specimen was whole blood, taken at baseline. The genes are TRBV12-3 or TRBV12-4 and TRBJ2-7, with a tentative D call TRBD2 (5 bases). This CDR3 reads CASSSGPIAGEQYF. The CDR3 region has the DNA TGTGCCAGCAGTTCCGGACCGATCGCGGGCGAGCAGTACTTC.